The 25 T cell receptor beta chains listed next were all sequenced from one sample in a study of early T cells in non-severe SARS-CoV-2 infection. TCRdb reprocessed the 5' RACE reads via MiXCR and lists one record per CDR3 protein. The table includes tens of thousands of distinct CDR3 sequences, around 9.6% detected once. The specimen was whole blood, collected at baseline. The receptors stem from an adult who was a healthcare worker with PCR-confirmed SARS-CoV-2 infection or an uninfected control (not recorded which).

This clonotype has more than one count but fewer than ten. The V call is TRBV12-3 or TRBV12-4, the J call TRBJ2-5, with 9 bases aligning to TRBD1. V lost 4 bases to trimming and J lost 5 bases; unmatched junction nucleotides: 5. The CDR3 has 14 residues. The CDR3 reads CASSWDRAWETQYF. CDR3 sequence (DNA): TGTGCCAGCAGTTGGGACAGGGCGTGGGAGACCCAGTACTTC.

This clonotype was seen repeatedly, ten times or more. The chain carries TRBV5-1 and TRBJ2-5, with a weak D call TRBD2 (5 bases). V was clipped by 2 bases and J by 2 bases, with 16 bases between them. This CDR3 is 16 amino acids long. Germline CDR1 is SGHRS and CDR2 is YFSETQ. The CDR3 is CASSLTGRSGQETQYF. For the CDR3, the DNA is TGCGCCAGCAGCTTAACCGGCCGATCGGGGCAAGAGACCCAGTACTTC.

This clonotype was counted only a few times. The CDR3 sequence: CASSPGRGVKNIQYF. The CDR3 DNA is TGTGCCAGCAGCCCCGGACGTGGGGTAAAAAACATTCAGTACTTC. This chain joins TRBV7-2 and TRBJ2-4; D ambiguous. The V end lost 5 bases, the J end lost 4 bases, and 15 bases lay between the germline ends. The CDR3 covers 15 residues. Germline lookup yields CDR1 SGHTA and CDR2 FQGNSA.

This clonotype has at least ten counts. The rearrangement uses TRBV28 and TRBJ2-2, with 8 bases fitting TRBD2. The CDR3 covers 12 residues. Germline lookup yields CDR1 MDHEN and CDR2 SYDVKM. The J segment lost 9 bases and the V segment lost 7 bases, leaving 4 bases of the junction unmatched. CDR3 sequence reads: CASMSGRRELFF. The CDR3 nucleotides read TGTGCCAGCATGAGCGGGAGAAGGGAGCTGTTTTTT.

This clonotype was observed at least ten times. The V gene is TRBV13, the J gene TRBJ2-3, with 11 bases aligning to TRBD2. Per the germline V gene, CDR1 is PRHDT and CDR2 is FYEKMQ (reference sequence). The CDR3 length is 16 residues. V shed 0 bases, J shed 4 bases, and the junction held 3 bases outside the gene matches. The CDR3 region is CASSLGLAGEADTQYF. CDR3 DNA sequence: TGTGCCAGCAGCTTAGGACTAGCGGGAGAGGCAGATACGCAGTATTTT.

This clonotype was counted at least ten times. The chain joins TRBV7-8 to TRBJ1-4; tentatively, D is TRBD1 (6 bases). Looked up from germline, CDR1 is SGHVS and CDR2 is FQNEAQ. This CDR3 is 15 amino acids long. V lost 5 bases to trimming and J lost 7 bases, with 17 bases between them. CDR3 sequence: CASSALQGVAEKLFF. CDR3 nucleotide sequence: TGTGCCAGCAGCGCCTTACAGGGAGTTGCTGAAAAACTGTTTTTT.

This clonotype occurred many times. This chain links TRBV10-2 with TRBJ1-4; D gene uncertain. Trimming took off 0 bases at V and 8 bases at J, with 4 bases between the two ends. The CDR3 spans 12 residues. Germline-derived CDR1 and CDR2 are WSHSY and SAAADI. CDR3 region: CASSESEEKLFF. CDR3 DNA: TGCGCCAGCAGTGAGTCTGAGGAAAAACTGTTTTTT.

The chain combines TRBV10-3 with TRBJ2-1; D could derive from TRBD1 or TRBD2 (6 bases each). Trimming pared 4 bases from V and 2 bases from J, leaving 9 bases between. This CDR3 spans 14 amino acids. Germline CDR1 ENHRY, CDR2 SYGVKD. Here the CDR3 reads CAISGGAPYNEQFF. The CDR3 DNA follows: TGTGCCATCAGTGGGGGGGCTCCCTACAATGAGCAGTTCTTC.

This clonotype was recorded a few times. The V call is TRBV7-2, the J call TRBJ2-1; D remains unclear. The CDR3 is 13 residues long. Germline CDR1 is SGHTA and CDR2 is FQGNSA. V was pared by 8 bases and J by 3 bases, with 11 bases between. This CDR3 reads CASRAWVYNEQFF. In DNA form, the CDR3 reads TGTGCCAGCCGGGCTTGGGTCTACAATGAGCAGTTCTTC.

This clonotype occurred many times. The rearrangement joins TRBV7-8 to TRBJ2-3; perhaps TRBD1 as D (6 bases). CDR1 SGHVS and CDR2 FQNEAQ come from the germline V gene. The CDR3 has 14 residues. With 5 bases removed from V and 2 bases from J, the gap between germline ends came to 11 bases. CDR3 residues: CASSPRQDTDTQYF. The CDR3, as DNA: TGTGCCAGCAGCCCCCGACAGGACACAGATACGCAGTATTTT.

As regards this clonotype: A read error may be the cause here, since a much bigger clone is one base away. The chain has TRBV11-2 and TRBJ2-2; D may be TRBD1 (6 bases). CDR1 and CDR2 (germline): SGHAT, FQNNGV. The CDR3 contains 14 residues. CDR3 sequence reads: CPSSDRTNTGELFF. CDR3 bases: TGTCCCAGCAGCGACAGGACTAACACCGGGGAGCTGTTTTTT.

This clonotype was found many times. The rearrangement joins TRBV30 to TRBJ1-5, with D maybe TRBD1 (5 bases). The CDR3 is made up of 14 amino acids. Trimming stripped 1 base from V and 4 bases from J, with 11 bases between. The V gene's germline CDR1 is GTSNPN and CDR2 SVGIG (reference sequence). CDR3 amino acids: CAWSGKGKNQPQHF. The CDR3 DNA follows: TGTGCCTGGAGTGGTAAGGGGAAGAATCAGCCCCAGCATTTT. Combining the CDR3 with reference TRBV30 and TRBJ1-5 gives the whole variable domain SQTIHQWPATLVQPVGSPLSLECTVEGTSNPNLYWYRQAAGRGLQLLFYSVGIGQISSEVPQNLSASRPQDRQFILSSKKLLLSDSGFYLCAWSGKGKNQPQHFGDGTRLSIL.

This clonotype was recorded many times. This chain joins TRBV6-6 and TRBJ1-6; D call uncertain. This CDR3 spans 13 amino acids. CDR1 is MNHNY, CDR2 SVGAGI, per germline (reference sequence). Deletions cut 6 bases from V and 11 bases from J, with 14 bases between. CDR3 region: CASSPPTGAPLHF. In DNA form, the CDR3 reads TGTGCCAGCAGCCCTCCAACGGGAGCACCCCTCCACTTT.

The genes are TRBV24-1 and TRBJ2-5, with a possible D match to TRBD2 (5 bases). The CDR3 loop spans 12 amino acids. Deletions cut 3 bases from V and 13 bases from J, with 14 bases between. Germline values: CDR1 KGHDR, CDR2 SFDVKD. This CDR3 is CATSDELGLRYF. The CDR3 DNA reads TGTGCCACCAGTGATGAACTAGGATTGCGGTACTTC.

The gene calls are TRBV12-3 or TRBV12-4 and TRBJ2-5, with 11 positions matching TRBD1. V lost 8 bases to trimming and J lost 5 bases; unmatched junction nucleotides: 4. This CDR3 comprises 13 residues. CDR3 sequence: CASGGTGGETQYF. The CDR3 DNA sequence: TGTGCCAGCGGCGGGACAGGGGGTGAGACCCAGTACTTC.

This clonotype was counted ten times or more. The rearrangement uses TRBV13 and TRBJ2-7; D is undetermined. This CDR3 comprises 13 residues. Germline V gene lookup returns CDR1 PRHDT and CDR2 FYEKMQ (reference sequence). V dropped 4 bases and J dropped 2 bases, with 9 bases sitting between them. In nucleotides, the CDR3 is TGTGCCAGCAGCTACCTTGGAGCCTACGAGCAGTACTTC. Protein sequence: CASSYLGAYEQYF.

This clonotype occurred many times. The CDR3 bases are TGTGCCAGCAGCAGACTAGCGGGCGAGCAGTTCTTC. Protein product: CASSRLAGEQFF. V is TRBV11-2 and J is TRBJ2-1; TRBD2 aligns across 10 bases. Germline CDR1 SGHAT, CDR2 FQNNGV. Trimming cost V 5 bases and J 10 bases; bases outside gene matches: 2. The CDR3 spans 12 residues.

At least ten counts were recorded for this clonotype. The chain has TRBV7-8 and TRBJ2-1; TRBD2 agrees at 9 bases. The germline CDR1 and CDR2 sequences are SGHVS and FQNEAQ. This CDR3 has 15 residues. The V segment lost 1 base and the J segment 8 bases; nucleotides outside the gene matches: 6. CDR3: CASSLGLAGTHEQFF. The DNA of the CDR3 is TGTGCCAGCAGCTTAGGTCTAGCGGGAACCCATGAGCAGTTCTTC.

The chain is built from TRBV30 and TRBJ1-1; 11 bases are shared with TRBD1. The CDR3 covers 12 residues. CDR1 is GTSNPN, CDR2 SVGIG, per germline (reference sequence). The V gene end was trimmed by 8 bases and the J gene end by 4 bases; junction bases not matched to a gene: 3. CDR3 sequence reads: CAGGQGATEAFF. The DNA of the CDR3 is TGTGCCGGCGGACAGGGGGCCACTGAAGCTTTCTTT.

Only a few counts were recorded for this clonotype. This chain uses TRBV6-2 or TRBV6-3 with TRBJ1-1; weak D call: TRBD1 (6 bases). Looked up from germline, CDR1 is MNHEY and CDR2 is SVGEGT. This CDR3 is 15 amino acids long. Deletions cut 6 bases from V and 6 bases from J, with 20 bases between. The CDR3 here is CASRRLDTGRAEAFF. As DNA, the CDR3 is TGTGCCAGCAGGCGACTTGACACAGGGCGCGCTGAAGCTTTCTTT.

This clonotype was recorded at least ten times. The chain combines TRBV5-4 with TRBJ1-4, with TRBD1 identical over 9 bases. Germline V gene lookup returns CDR1 SGHNT and CDR2 YYREEE (reference sequence). The CDR3 has 17 amino acids. Losses at the gene ends were 1 base for V and 0 bases for J; bases not matched to a gene: 4. The CDR3 DNA reads as TGTGCCAGCAGCTTGTGGGGACAGGGTGCAACTAATGAAAAACTGTTTTTT. This encodes CASSLWGQGATNEKLFF.

This clonotype was counted a few times. The chain recombines TRBV11-2 with TRBJ2-7, with 11 nucleotides matching TRBD2. V was pared by 5 bases and J by 4 bases, with 1 base of the junction left unmatched. Germline assignment: CDR1 SGHAT and CDR2 FQNNGV. The CDR3 loop spans 13 amino acids. The chain's CDR3 is CASSPSGGYEQYF. The DNA for the CDR3 is TGTGCCAGCAGCCCTAGCGGGGGGTACGAGCAGTACTTC. Full variable domain (outside the CDR3, taken from reference TRBV11-2 and TRBJ2-7): EAGVAQSPRYKIIEKRQSVAFWCNPISGHATLYWYQQILGQGPKLLIQFQNNGVVDDSQLPKDRFSAERLKGVDSTLKIQPAKLEDSAVYLCASSPSGGYEQYFGPGTRLTVT.

This clonotype has just a few counts. The gene calls are TRBV5-8 and TRBJ2-7, with 7 nucleotides matching TRBD1. Trimming at V came to 3 bases and at J to 2 bases, leaving 5 bases not matched to a gene. This CDR3 has 14 amino acids. Germline CDR1 is SGHTS and CDR2 is YDEGEE. DNA of the CDR3: TGTGCCAGCAGCTCTGACAGGGTGACCTACGAGCAGTACTTC. As protein: CASSSDRVTYEQYF.

This clonotype came up many times. The gene calls are TRBV12-3 or TRBV12-4 and TRBJ2-7; D is possibly TRBD2 (5 bases). The CDR3 has 11 residues. V was clipped by 3 bases and J by 7 bases, with 7 bases between them. CDR3 sequence: CASSFSDEQYF. CDR3 DNA sequence: TGTGCCAGCAGTTTTAGCGATGAGCAGTACTTC.

This clonotype was detected ten times or more. The rearrangement joins TRBV6-2 or TRBV6-3 to TRBJ1-1; D not certain. V lost 2 bases and J 12 bases, leaving 16 bases between the germline ends. There are 13 residues in the CDR3. CDR1 is MNHEY, CDR2 SVGEGT, per germline. The CDR3 here is CASSYGPGIVSFF. The CDR3 DNA reads as TGTGCCAGCAGTTACGGACCGGGGATCGTGTCTTTCTTT.